One and the same sample provided the 20 T cell receptor beta chains below, sequenced in a study of cytomegalovirus exposure and HLA in healthy donors. The study ran its PCR with 60 Vbeta and 13 Jbeta primers. Profiled with immunoSEQ multiplex PCR; TCRdb holds only in-frame clones, not every one. The sample yields about 130,000 clones, about 78% seen once. The sequencing sample was made of PBMCs. The receptors here all came from a human donor in good health.

The chain employs TRBV11-2 and TRBJ1-2; 9 bases align to TRBD1. Germline assignment: CDR1 SGHAT and CDR2 FQNNGV. J lost 4 bases, V lost 5 bases, and 5 bases had no gene match. The CDR3 contains 14 residues. CDR3 region: CASSPDRGSYGYTF. DNA of the CDR3: TGTGCCAGCAGCCCAGACAGGGGGTCCTATGGCTACACCTTC.

The V and J genes are TRBV10-3 and TRBJ2-1, with 11 bases aligning to TRBD2. Per germline, CDR1 ENHRY and CDR2 SYGVKD. This CDR3 contains 13 residues. V shed 10 bases and J 6 bases; nucleotides not matched to a gene: 5. This CDR3 reads CATVAGGPNEQFF. The CDR3 coding sequence is TGTGCCACCGTAGCGGGAGGGCCCAATGAGCAGTTCTTC.

Notes on this clone: An end of the junction does not agree with germline; a read error may underlie this. V usage is TRBV15 and J usage is TRBJ2-6; 8 bases line up with TRBD2. Looked up from germline, CDR1 is LNHNV and CDR2 is YYDKDF (reference sequence). The CDR3 contains 15 residues. In DNA form, the CDR3 reads TGTGCTACCACCACGGGGGGGACCGGGGCCAACGTCCTGACTTTC. Translated: CATTTGGTGANVLTF.

This clone has just a few counts. The chain employs TRBV27 and TRBJ2-7, with TRBD1 identical over 8 bases. Losses at the gene ends were 4 bases for V and 0 bases for J; bases not matched to a gene: 5. The germline V gene encodes CDR1 MNHEY and CDR2 SMNVEV (reference sequence). The CDR3 totals 15 residues. Written as DNA, the CDR3 is TGTGCCAGCAGTTATCTGGGACAGGCCTCCTACGAGCAGTACTTC. It yields the protein CASSYLGQASYEQYF.

The chain uses TRBV2 and TRBJ2-7; the D gene is possibly TRBD2 (5 bases). This CDR3 is 14 amino acids long. The V gene lost 5 bases and the J gene lost 1 base, with 12 bases spanning the gap. Per the germline V gene, CDR1 is SNHLY and CDR2 is FYNNEI. The CDR3 sequence is CASSFRGTSYEQYF. The CDR3 region has the DNA TGTGCCAGCAGTTTCCGGGGAACGTCCTACGAGCAGTACTTC.

V is TRBV5-6 and J is TRBJ1-2, with 9 bases identical to TRBD1. This CDR3 region has 17 residues. Unmatched junction bases numbered 15, after V lost 4 bases and J lost 5 bases. The germline CDR1 and CDR2 sequences are SGHDT and YYEEEE. The CDR3 sequence is CASSLRDRVSRGYGYTF. In DNA, the CDR3 is TGTGCCAGCAGCCTCCGGGACAGGGTATCCAGAGGTTATGGCTACACCTTC.

The chain recombines TRBV7-2 with TRBJ2-2; 9 bases fit TRBD1. The CDR3 spans 15 residues. From germline, CDR1 is SGHTA and CDR2 FQGNSA. V lost 3 bases, J lost 10 bases, and 9 bases stayed unmatched. CDR3 bases: TGTGCCAGCAGCTTTGACAGGGGGGAGAGGGAGGAGCTGTTTTTT. It specifies CASSFDRGEREELFF.

This sequence joins TRBV6-5 and TRBJ2-2, with TRBD1 matching over 7 bases. V lost 2 bases to trimming and J lost 6 bases; unmatched junction nucleotides: 6. This CDR3 comprises 15 residues. Germline V gene sequence: CDR1 MNHEY, CDR2 SVGAGI. The CDR3 DNA reads TGTGCCAGCAGTTACCTGCTTCAGGGGGCCGGGGAGCTGTTTTTT. Amino acids: CASSYLLQGAGELFF.

V and J are TRBV19 and TRBJ1-2; D is undetermined. This CDR3 spans 14 amino acids. In germline, CDR1 is LNHDA, CDR2 SQIVND (reference sequence). V was pared by 3 bases and J by 8 bases, with 16 bases between. The CDR3 loop reads CASSMGGEAGGYTF. Written as DNA, the CDR3 is TGTGCCAGTAGTATGGGCGGGGAAGCCGGGGGCTACACCTTC.

The chain carries TRBV19 and TRBJ2-1; TRBD2 is a possible D gene (7 bases). This CDR3 has 15 residues. V was trimmed by 5 bases and J by 2 bases, leaving 13 bases between them. Germline lookup yields CDR1 LNHDA and CDR2 SQIVND (reference sequence). Here the CDR3 reads CASSAWGGPYNEQFF. Here the CDR3 DNA reads TGTGCCAGTAGTGCTTGGGGGGGCCCCTACAATGAGCAGTTCTTC. Filled out from reference TRBV19 and TRBJ2-1, the complete variable domain reads DGGITQSPKYLFRKEGQNVTLSCEQNLNHDAMYWYRQDPGQGLRLIYYSQIVNDFQKGDIAEGYSVSREKKESFPLTVTSAQKNPTAFYLCASSAWGGPYNEQFFGPGTRLTVL.

This clone was seen a handful of times. The rearrangement links TRBV7-5 to TRBJ1-6. TRBV7-5 is deemed a pseudogene. The CDR3 sequence is 22 residues long. The CDR3 protein is CARSLAERPFLFLSSYNSPLHF. For the CDR3, the DNA is TGTGCCAGAAGCTTAGCCGAGAGGCCGTTCCTCTTCTTAAGCTCCTATAATTCACCCCTCCACTTT.

This clone was observed a single time. This chain links TRBV28 with TRBJ1-1; D remains unclear. Germline V lookup: CDR1 MDHEN, CDR2 SYDVKM. This CDR3 has 14 residues. The ends were cut back, 4 bases at V and 3 bases at J, with 12 bases in the middle. The CDR3 loop is CASSSGLEDTEAFF. CDR3 sequence (DNA): TGTGCCAGCAGTTCGGGGTTGGAGGACACTGAAGCTTTCTTT.

This clone was found a few times. The chain couples TRBV5-3 to TRBJ2-3; TRBD1 is a possible D gene (7 bases). TRBV5-3 is an ORF for which the function is uncertain. V lost 4 bases and J lost 6, with 15 bases in between. The length of the CDR3 is 14 residues. The CDR3, as DNA: TGTGCCAGAAGCCGCGGGGACAGCCTGGATACGCAGTATTTT. This codes for CARSRGDSLDTQYF.

This clone was detected only once. The chain is built from TRBV5-6 and TRBJ1-6, with no clear D. V lost 0 bases, J lost 10 bases, and 11 bases lay in between. The CDR3 has 14 amino acids. In germline, CDR1 is SGHDT, CDR2 YYEEEE. CDR3 loop: CASSLGGYGSPLHF. The CDR3 region has the DNA TGTGCCAGCAGCTTGGGAGGGTATGGATCACCCCTCCACTTT.

This chain uses TRBV19 with TRBJ2-7, with D maybe TRBD1 (5 bases). V dropped 1 base and J dropped 5 bases, with 21 bases sitting between them. CDR3 length: 17 residues. The germline CDR1 and CDR2 sequences are LNHDA and SQIVND (reference sequence). CDR3 sequence reads: CASSIGGGRVGLNEQYF. In nucleotides, the CDR3 is TGTGCCAGTAGTATAGGAGGCGGCAGGGTCGGATTGAACGAGCAGTACTTC. Full variable domain (outside the CDR3, taken from reference TRBV19 and TRBJ2-7): DGGITQSPKYLFRKEGQNVTLSCEQNLNHDAMYWYRQDPGQGLRLIYYSQIVNDFQKGDIAEGYSVSREKKESFPLTVTSAQKNPTAFYLCASSIGGGRVGLNEQYFGPGTRLTVT.

In its sample, this clone was seen a few times. This sequence joins TRBV6-1 and TRBJ1-2; D is unresolved. Trimming stripped 2 bases from V and 4 bases from J, with 14 bases between. The CDR3 consists of 15 residues. Germline V gene sequence: CDR1 MNHNS, CDR2 SASEGT. The CDR3 loop is CASSEPGKAIYGYTF. The CDR3 DNA follows: TGTGCCAGCAGTGAACCGGGAAAGGCGATCTATGGCTACACCTTC.

This rearrangement joins TRBV19 to TRBJ2-4; D is undetermined. V lost 3 bases and J 3 bases, leaving 3 bases between the germline ends. Germline V gene sequence: CDR1 LNHDA, CDR2 SQIVND (reference sequence). This CDR3 has 12 residues. Written as DNA, the CDR3 is TGTGCCAGTAGTATCGGCAAAAACATTCAGTACTTC. Protein sequence: CASSIGKNIQYF.

V usage is TRBV19 and J usage is TRBJ2-3; TRBD1 matches at 7 bases. Germline lookup yields CDR1 LNHDA and CDR2 SQIVND (reference sequence). The CDR3 covers 14 residues. The ends lost 5 bases at V and 4 bases at J; junction bases unmatched: 6. This CDR3 is CASSPGRGPDTQYF. The CDR3 DNA is TGTGCCAGTAGTCCGGGTAGGGGGCCAGATACGCAGTATTTT.

In DNA form, the CDR3 reads TGTGCCAGCAGTCGCGGACTGGCTTACAATGAGCAGTTCTTC. It is translated as CASSRGLAYNEQFF. The chain joins TRBV7-2 to TRBJ2-1; tentative D call: TRBD2 (5 bases). The CDR3 is 14 amino acids. Trimming cost V 6 bases and J 4 bases, with 13 bases left between them. CDR1 SGHTA and CDR2 FQGNSA come from the germline V gene.

This chain uses TRBV7-2 with TRBJ2-3; a weak D match, TRBD1 (5 bases). The V and J ends lost 1 base and 3 bases respectively, with 11 bases between them. The CDR3 runs 15 residues. Germline values: CDR1 SGHTA, CDR2 FQGNSA. The CDR3 nucleotides read TGTGCCAGCAGCTTAGTAACAGGAAGGACAGATACGCAGTATTTT. Translated: CASSLVTGRTDTQYF.